This T cell receptor beta chain stems from a study of blood T cells in healthy people across ages (dated by TCRdb to about 2015). Regarding the research as a whole: In model experiments, roughly one uniquely barcoded TCR beta cDNA molecule per two T cells was captured by template switching. Using deep sequencing normalized with unique cDNA molecular identifiers, the study measured how TCR beta repertoire diversity changes with age. Four age groups were formed from the donors: young (average roughly 15 years), middle-aged (around 41), aged (under 70) and long-lived (about 80). To avoid experimental bias, donors of different ages were distributed randomly across sequencing lanes. Using the same blood draw, the study looked at two additional independent replicas of 1 million unique cDNA reads for two donors, one aged 18 to 30 and the other aged 80 or older. Paper-wide results and their limitations: Estimates of total diversity based on one million sequenced T cells were regarded as lower bounds and as underestimates. There was a strong correlation between observed TCR beta diversity and the percentage of naive T cells measured by flow cytometry. The CMV infection status of donors was not known, potentially confounding age-related changes in expanded clonotypes. The long-lived group showed more naive CD4+ T cells, fewer expanded clones and increased TCR diversity than the aged group, suggesting age selection. Observed TCR beta diversity per million T cells fell roughly linearly with age, and a significant reduction was already apparent by age approximately 40. Bulk unsorted PBMC profiling prevented conclusive comparison of naive and antigen-experienced compartments.

There are 12 amino acids in the CDR3, from cysteine to phenylalanine inclusive. The sequence is cut down to CDR3 DNA, 36 bases in frame from base 1. Looking up the germline V gene (reference sequence) yields CDR1 DFQATT and CDR2 SNEGSKA. Cut back by 4 bases and 7 bases, the V and J ends lie 14 bases apart. The method behind the library was 5' RACE. The listed sequencing device is Illumina HiSeq 2500. A second PCR of about 7 to 12 cycles was performed with a sample-barcoded 5' primer and a J-beta primer mix. A unique molecular identifier was introduced onto each TCR beta cDNA molecule by a template-switch 5' adaptor carrying 12 random nucleotides. Each sample yielded at least 3 million CDR3-containing paired-end reads. First-strand cDNA synthesis was performed from all RNA using the Mint cDNA synthesis kit, with priming by a TRBC-specific oligonucleotide. Following uracil-DNA glycosylase treatment, a first 18-cycle PCR with universal primers M1SS and BC2_uni_R was performed on all cDNA. The published analysis was carried out like this. Each sample was normalized by randomly selecting 1 million high-quality reads, each carrying a distinct molecular identifier. Instead of being binned into consensus sequences, reads with shared molecular identifiers were discarded. MiTCR, with a Q25 quality threshold and the strictest error-elimination algorithm, was used for CDR3 identification, clonotype clustering and error correction. A nonparametric unseen species model with Euler transformation was used to estimate lower-bound total TCR beta diversity. The public sequencing data were trimmed at Q25 with fastp and processed into clonotypes with MiXCR by TCRdb, which kept only in-frame beta chains. Entries are consolidated by CDR3 protein sequence, retaining the most common genes and DNA. What appears here as the V and J calls and clone size reflects TCRdb's work, not the paper's. The sample table records 1.5 million to 2 million distinct CDR3 sequences; roughly 27% of these occur just once. 7.7% of the sample lies in the top ten.

As regards this clonotype: Which antigen it targets is not known. This sequence may be a read error, since a much larger clone differs from it by one base.

The donors were 40 or so Caucasian individuals from Russia, aged roughly 6 to 90 years, who were systemically healthy. About 10 milliliters of peripheral blood were drawn from each donor into EDTA-treated Vacutainer tubes. Ficoll-Paque density-gradient centrifugation was used to isolate PBMCs, with at least 6.5 million per sample. Trizol reagent was used to extract total RNA from PBMCs, with at least 5.5 micrograms per sample. For every donor, flow cytometry on a PBMC aliquot measured the percentage of naive CD45RAhigh/CD27high T cells. The TCR sequence derives from a woman under 40 in good health. The chain is made from TRBV20-1 and TRBJ2-7; the D gene cannot be named for sure. Material for sequencing was blood. The DNA sequence is as follows: TGCAGTGCTAAGGGTTTGGGGAATGAGCAGTACTTC. This sequence encodes CSAKGLGNEQYF.